The T cell receptor beta chain under discussion was sequenced for a study of naive CD8 T cells in extremely preterm neonates. Study results and limitations: Term neonates more than 0.3%, young children 0.03%, adults 0.01%; preterm neonates shared approximately 2.5%. Relative to older groups, preterm infants had shorter, less trimmed CDR3s with fewer N additions.

Regarding this clone: No antigen is known for it.

Per sample, roughly 17,000 to 100,000 naive CD8+ cells were sorted. The protocol was immunoSEQ multiplex PCR, while the TCRdb copy is restricted to in-frame clones and leaves out a portion. The sample consists of roughly 5,200 clones, around 97% of them appearing once. Germline CDR1 SGHVS, CDR2 FQNEAQ. Trimming stripped 2 bases from V and 4 bases from J, with 16 bases between. This CDR3 spans 16 amino acids. Sequenced sample: naive CD8+ T cells from blood. This receptor was obtained from a human donor in good health. J is TRBJ2-3 and V is TRBV7-8, with a weak D call TRBD2 (6 bases). This CDR3 is CASSLRRGARPDTQYF. CDR3 nucleotide sequence: TGTGCCAGCAGCTTAAGGCGGGGCGCCCGCCCAGATACGCAGTATTTT.